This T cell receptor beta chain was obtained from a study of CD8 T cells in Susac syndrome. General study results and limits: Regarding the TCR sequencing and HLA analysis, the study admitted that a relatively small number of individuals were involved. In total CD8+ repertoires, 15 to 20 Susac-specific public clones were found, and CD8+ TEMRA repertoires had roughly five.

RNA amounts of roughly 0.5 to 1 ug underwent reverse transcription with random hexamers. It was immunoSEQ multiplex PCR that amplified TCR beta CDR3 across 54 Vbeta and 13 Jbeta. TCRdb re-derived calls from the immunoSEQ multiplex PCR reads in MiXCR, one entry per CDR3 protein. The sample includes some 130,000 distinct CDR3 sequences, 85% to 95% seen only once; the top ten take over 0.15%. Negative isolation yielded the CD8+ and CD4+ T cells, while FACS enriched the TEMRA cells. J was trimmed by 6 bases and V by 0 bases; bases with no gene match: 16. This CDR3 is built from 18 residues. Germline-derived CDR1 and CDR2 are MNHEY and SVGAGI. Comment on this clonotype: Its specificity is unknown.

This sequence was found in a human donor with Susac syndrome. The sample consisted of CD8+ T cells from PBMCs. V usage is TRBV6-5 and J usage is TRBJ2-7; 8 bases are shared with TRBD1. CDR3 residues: CASSYSNPRQGPPFEQYF. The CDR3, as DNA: TGTGCCAGCAGTTACTCCAACCCCCGACAGGGGCCACCATTCGAGCAGTACTTC.